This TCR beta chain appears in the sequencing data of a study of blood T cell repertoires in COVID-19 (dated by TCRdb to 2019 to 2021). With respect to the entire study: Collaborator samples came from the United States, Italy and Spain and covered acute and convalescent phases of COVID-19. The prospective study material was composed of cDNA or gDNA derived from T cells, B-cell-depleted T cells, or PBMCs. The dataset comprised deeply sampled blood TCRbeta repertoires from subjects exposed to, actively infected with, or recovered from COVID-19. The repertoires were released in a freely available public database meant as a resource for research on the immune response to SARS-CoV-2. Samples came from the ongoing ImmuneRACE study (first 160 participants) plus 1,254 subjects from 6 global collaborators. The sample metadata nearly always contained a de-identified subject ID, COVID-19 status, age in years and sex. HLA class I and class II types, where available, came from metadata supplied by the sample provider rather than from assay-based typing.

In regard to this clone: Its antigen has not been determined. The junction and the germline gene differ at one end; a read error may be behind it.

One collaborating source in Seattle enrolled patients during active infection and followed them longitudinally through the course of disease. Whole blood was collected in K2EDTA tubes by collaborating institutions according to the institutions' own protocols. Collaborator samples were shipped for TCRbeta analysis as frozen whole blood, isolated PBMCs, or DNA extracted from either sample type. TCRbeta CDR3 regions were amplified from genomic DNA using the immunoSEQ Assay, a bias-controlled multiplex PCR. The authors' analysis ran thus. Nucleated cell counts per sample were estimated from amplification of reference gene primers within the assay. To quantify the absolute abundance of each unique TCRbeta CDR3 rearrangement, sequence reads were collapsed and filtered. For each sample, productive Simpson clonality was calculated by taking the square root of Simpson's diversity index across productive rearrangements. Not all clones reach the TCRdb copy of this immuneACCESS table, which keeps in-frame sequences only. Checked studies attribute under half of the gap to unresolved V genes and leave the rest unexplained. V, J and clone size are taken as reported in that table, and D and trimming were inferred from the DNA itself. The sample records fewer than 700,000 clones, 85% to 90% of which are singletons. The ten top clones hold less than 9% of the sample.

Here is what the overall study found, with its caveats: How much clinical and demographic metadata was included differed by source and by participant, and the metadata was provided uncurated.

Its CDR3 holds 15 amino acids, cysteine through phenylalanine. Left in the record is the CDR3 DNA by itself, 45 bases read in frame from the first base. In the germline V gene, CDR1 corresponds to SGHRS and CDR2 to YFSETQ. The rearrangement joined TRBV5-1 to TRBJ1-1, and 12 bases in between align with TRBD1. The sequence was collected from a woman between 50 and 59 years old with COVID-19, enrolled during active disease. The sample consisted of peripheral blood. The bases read TGCGCCAGCAGTTTGGGACAGGGGGCGCGGACTGAAGCTTTCTTT. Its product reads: CASSLGQGARTEAFF.